The 2 T cell receptor beta chains presented below share a single source sample, sequenced in a study of blood T cell repertoires in COVID-19. Sequencing was performed with immunoSEQ multiplex PCR; in TCRdb, only in-frame clones are kept and a portion is missing. Altogether some 220,000 clones are present, 86% being singletons, with the ten largest covering about 4%. Sequences were obtained from PBMCs or T cells enriched from blood (not recorded which). The receptors come from a woman aged 40 to 49 with acute COVID-19.

This clone was observed a single time. The DNA of the CDR3 is TGTGCCAGCAGCTTAGTTTTGGGACAGGGGGCGATCGGCTACACCTTC. Protein sequence: CASSLVLGQGAIGYTF. The rearrangement links TRBV7-2 to TRBJ1-2, with TRBD1 matching 12 bases. The J segment lost 8 bases and the V segment lost 1 base, leaving 8 bases of the junction unmatched. The CDR3 has 16 amino acids. Germline values: CDR1 SGHTA, CDR2 FQGNSA.

V and J are TRBV29-1 and TRBJ1-2; D is ambiguous. The CDR3 consists of 12 residues. In germline, CDR1 is SQVTM, CDR2 ANQGSEA. V was shortened by 3 bases and J by 2 bases, with 7 bases between the two germline ends. CDR3 nucleotides: TGCAGCGTTGATTACGAGAACTATGGCTACACCTTC. Translating it yields CSVDYENYGYTF.